This is a list of T cell receptor beta chains from one sample in a study of shared clonotypes between healthy human individuals. Clones were sequenced by immunoSEQ multiplex PCR, and TCRdb holds only the in-frame ones, with some missing. The data show about 680,000 clones, with around 74% seen just once and over 1.5% held by the top ten. Sequenced sample: memory CD4+ T cells sorted from blood. All receptors come from a woman in her 30s in good health. The CDR3 runs from the conserved cysteine through the conserved F or W. The order of the fields is J gene, D gene, V gene, CDR3 protein, CDR3 DNA. The D gene is left open where the match is weak.

TRBJ2-1 TRBD2 TRBV19 CASRPGLTNNEQFF TGTGCCAGTAGGCCGGGACTAACAAACAATGAGCAGTTCTTC
TRBJ2-7 TRBD2 TRBV19 CASSPSGTSGSYEQYF TGTGCCAGTAGTCCATCCGGGACTAGCGGGAGTTACGAGCAGTACTTC
TRBJ1-2 - TRBV2 CASGDTYGYTF TGTGCCAGCGGCGACACCTATGGCTACACCTTC
TRBJ1-3 - TRBV6-5 CASTGPGNTIYF TGTGCCAGCACAGGGCCTGGAAACACCATATATTTT
TRBJ2-5 - TRBV30 CAWSVTFQETQYF TGTGCCTGGAGTGTGACATTTCAAGAGACCCAGTACTTC
TRBJ1-2 - TRBV19 CASTQRPNYGYTF TGTGCCAGTACGCAAAGGCCTAACTATGGCTACACCTTC
TRBJ1-2 - TRBV5-6 CASSNVQGYYGYTF TGTGCCAGCAGCAACGTACAGGGATACTATGGCTACACCTTC
TRBJ1-2 TRBD1 TRBV15 CATSANRGLGYTF TGTGCCACCAGCGCGAACAGGGGATTAGGCTACACCTTC
TRBJ2-1 - TRBV30 CAWRGRAWGGDEQFF TGTGCCTGGAGAGGTCGGGCCTGGGGCGGGGATGAGCAGTTCTTC
TRBJ2-1 TRBD2 TRBV13 CASSPRGRWNEQFF TGTGCCAGCAGCCCTCGCGGGAGATGGAATGAGCAGTTCTTC
TRBJ2-1 - TRBV15 CATSRDRRGGNEQFF TGTGCCACCAGCAGAGACCGACGGGGCGGAAATGAGCAGTTCTTC
TRBJ2-2 TRBD2 TRBV30 CAWRMGSGDTGELFF TGTGCCTGGAGGATGGGGAGCGGGGACACCGGGGAGCTGTTTTTT
TRBJ2-5 - TRBV18 CASSGAEETQYF TGTGCCAGCTCAGGAGCGGAAGAGACCCAGTACTTC
TRBJ2-1 - TRBV27 CASSTVGGVGFNEQFF TGTGCCAGCAGTACAGTTGGTGGGGTAGGTTTCAATGAGCAGTTCTTC